Described below is a single T cell receptor (beta chain) sequence and its context. Assay used: immunoSEQ multiplex PCR; TCRdb lists only in-frame clones, some missing. Seen here are some 2 million clones, 85% to 95% observed once, and the top ten hold 0.1% to 0.15%. These data originate in a study of shared clonotypes between healthy human individuals. Overall study: Each donor contributed plates that comprised three CD4 naive, three CD4 memory, two CD8 naive and one CD8 memory.

Germline assignment: CDR1 MGHRA and CDR2 YSYEKL. This CDR3 contains 17 residues. The ends lost 3 bases at V and 1 base at J; junction bases unmatched: 7. This chain joins TRBV4-1 and TRBJ2-7; TRBD2 aligns across 12 bases. The sample was naive CD4+ T cells sorted from blood. Described subset: CD45RA+ positively selected. The receptor was derived from a man aged 18-30 years in good health. This CDR3 reads CASSQGLAGPPSYEQYF. Here the CDR3 DNA reads TGCGCCAGCAGCCAGGGACTAGCGGGCCCGCCTTCCTACGAGCAGTACTTC.